The clone carrying this TCR beta chain appeared a single time. What it recognizes is unknown. The entry originates in a study of OX40 agonist ivuxolimab in advanced cancers. Overall study context: Therapy given before enrollment (anti-PD-1, anti-PD-L1 or anti-CTLA-4) was allowed, and over 35% had some. Study conclusions and caveats: On average, a greater number of expanded clones characterised CD8+ T cells relative to CD4+.

Profiled with immunoSEQ multiplex PCR; TCRdb holds only in-frame clones, not every one. The sample has 85,000 to 130,000 clones, about nine tenths seen once; the top ten hold around 0.31%. This TCR derives from an adult with an advanced solid tumor such as melanoma, head and neck, liver or kidney cancer. The sequencing here drew on CD4+ or CD8+ T cells sorted from blood, taken in a trial of the OX40 agonist ivuxolimab.

This CDR3 is CASSLTSGSVVDTQYF. CDR3 in DNA: TGTGCCAGCAGCTTAACTAGCGGGTCCGTGGTAGATACGCAGTATTTT. The rearrangement uses TRBV5-5 and TRBJ2-3, with 9 bases identical to TRBD2. With 2 bases clipped from V and 5 bases from J, the junction kept 9 bases outside the gene matches. The CDR3 spans 16 residues. CDR1 is SGHKS, CDR2 YYEKEE, per germline (reference sequence). Full variable domain (outside the CDR3, taken from reference TRBV5-5 and TRBJ2-3): DAGVTQSPTHLIKTRGQQVTLRCSPISGHKSVSWYQQVLGQGPQFIFQYYEKEERGRGNFPDRFSARQFPNYSSELNVNALLLGDSALYLCASSLTSGSVVDTQYFGPGTRLTVL.